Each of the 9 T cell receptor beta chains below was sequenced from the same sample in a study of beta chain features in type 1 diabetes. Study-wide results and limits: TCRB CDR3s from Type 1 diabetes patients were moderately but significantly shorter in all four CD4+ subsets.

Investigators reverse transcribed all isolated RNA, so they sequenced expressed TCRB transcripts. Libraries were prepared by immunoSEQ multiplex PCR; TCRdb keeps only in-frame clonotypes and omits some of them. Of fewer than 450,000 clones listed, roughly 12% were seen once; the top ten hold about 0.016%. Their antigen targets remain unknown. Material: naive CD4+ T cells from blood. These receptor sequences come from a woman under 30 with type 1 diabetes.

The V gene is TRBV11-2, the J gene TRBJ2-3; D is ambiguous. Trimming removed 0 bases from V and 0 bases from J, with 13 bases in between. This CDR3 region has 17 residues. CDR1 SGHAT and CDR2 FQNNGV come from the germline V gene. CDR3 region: CASSLEMAATSTDTQYF. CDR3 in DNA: TGTGCCAGCAGCTTAGAAATGGCGGCAACTAGCACAGATACGCAGTATTTT.

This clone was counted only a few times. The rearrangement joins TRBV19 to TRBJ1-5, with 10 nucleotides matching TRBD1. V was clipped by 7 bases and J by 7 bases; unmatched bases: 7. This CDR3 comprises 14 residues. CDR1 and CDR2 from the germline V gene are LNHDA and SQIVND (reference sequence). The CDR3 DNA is TGTGCCAGTAAAGGGACAGGGGTGGAGCAGCCCCAGCATTTT. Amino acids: CASKGTGVEQPQHF.

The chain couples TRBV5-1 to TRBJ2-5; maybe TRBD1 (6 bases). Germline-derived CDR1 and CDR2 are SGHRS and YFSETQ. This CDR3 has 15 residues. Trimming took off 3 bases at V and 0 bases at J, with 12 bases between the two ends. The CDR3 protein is CASSSVTGYQETQYF. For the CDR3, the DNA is TGCGCCAGCAGCTCCGTGACAGGATACCAAGAGACCCAGTACTTC. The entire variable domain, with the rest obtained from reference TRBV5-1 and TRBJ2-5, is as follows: KAGVTQTPRYLIKTRGQQVTLSCSPISGHRSVSWYQQTPGQGLQFLFEYFSETQRNKGNFPGRFSGRQFSNSRSEMNVSTLELGDSALYLCASSSVTGYQETQYFGPGTRLLVL.

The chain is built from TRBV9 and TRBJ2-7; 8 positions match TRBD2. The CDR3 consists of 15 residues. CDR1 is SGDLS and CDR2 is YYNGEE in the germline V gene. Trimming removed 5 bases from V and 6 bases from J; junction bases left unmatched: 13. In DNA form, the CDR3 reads TGTGCCAGCAGTGGACAAGCGGGAGTGCGGGGCGAGCAGTACTTC. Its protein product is CASSGQAGVRGEQYF.

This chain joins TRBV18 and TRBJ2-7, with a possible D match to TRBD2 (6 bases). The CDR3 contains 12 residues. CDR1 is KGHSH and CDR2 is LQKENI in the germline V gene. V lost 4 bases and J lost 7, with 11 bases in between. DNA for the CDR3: TGTGCCAGCTCACTGGGGACTGGTGAGCAGTACGTC. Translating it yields CASSLGTGEQYV.

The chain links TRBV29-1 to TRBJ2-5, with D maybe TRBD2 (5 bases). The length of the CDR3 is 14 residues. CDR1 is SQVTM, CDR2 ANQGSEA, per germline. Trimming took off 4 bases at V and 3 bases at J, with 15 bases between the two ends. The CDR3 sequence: CSVARRLAEETQYF. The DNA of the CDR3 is TGCAGCGTTGCCCGGAGGCTAGCCGAAGAGACCCAGTACTTC.

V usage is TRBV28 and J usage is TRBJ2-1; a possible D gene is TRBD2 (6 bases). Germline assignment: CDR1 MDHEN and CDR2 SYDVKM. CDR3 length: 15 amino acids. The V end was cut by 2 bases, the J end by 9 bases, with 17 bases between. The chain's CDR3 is CASSLPSKRAGEQFF. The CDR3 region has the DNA TGTGCCAGCAGTTTACCCAGCAAGCGGGCGGGTGAGCAGTTCTTC. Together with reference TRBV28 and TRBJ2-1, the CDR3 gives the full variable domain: DVKVTQSSRYLVKRTGEKVFLECVQDMDHENMFWYRQDPGLGLRLIYFSYDVKMKEKGDIPEGYSVSREKKERFSLILESASTNQTSMYLCASSLPSKRAGEQFFGPGTRLTVL.

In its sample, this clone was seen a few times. The CDR3 sequence is CASSDQQGSEQYV. Here the CDR3 DNA reads TGTGCCAGCAGTGATCAACAGGGATCCGAGCAGTACGTC. The J gene is TRBJ2-7, the V gene TRBV2, with a tentative D call TRBD1 (6 bases). The CDR3 is 13 amino acids. Germline V CDR1 and CDR2: SNHLY, FYNNEI. The ends were cut back, 3 bases at V and 6 bases at J, with 12 bases in the middle.

The CDR3 here is CASSHNRGRETQYF. The CDR3 coding sequence is TGTGCCAGCAGCCACAACAGGGGCCGAGAGACCCAGTACTTC. This chain connects TRBV6-5 to TRBJ2-5; 7 nucleotides agree with TRBD1. CDR3 length: 14 amino acids. The trim removed 6 bases at V and 4 bases at J, leaving 8 bases unmatched. Germline V lookup: CDR1 MNHEY, CDR2 SVGAGI.